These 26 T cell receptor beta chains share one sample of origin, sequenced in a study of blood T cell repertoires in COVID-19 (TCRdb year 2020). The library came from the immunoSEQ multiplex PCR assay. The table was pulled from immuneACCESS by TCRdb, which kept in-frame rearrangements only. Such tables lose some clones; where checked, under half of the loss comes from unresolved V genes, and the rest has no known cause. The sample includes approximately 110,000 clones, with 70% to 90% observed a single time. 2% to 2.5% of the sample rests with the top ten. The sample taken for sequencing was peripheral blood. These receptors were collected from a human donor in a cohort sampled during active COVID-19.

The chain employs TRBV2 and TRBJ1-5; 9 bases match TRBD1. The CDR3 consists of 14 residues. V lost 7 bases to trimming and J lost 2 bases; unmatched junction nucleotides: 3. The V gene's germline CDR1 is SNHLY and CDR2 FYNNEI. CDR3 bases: TGTGCCAGCACACAGGGGGCTGGCAATCAGCCCCAGCATTTT. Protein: CASTQGAGNQPQHF.

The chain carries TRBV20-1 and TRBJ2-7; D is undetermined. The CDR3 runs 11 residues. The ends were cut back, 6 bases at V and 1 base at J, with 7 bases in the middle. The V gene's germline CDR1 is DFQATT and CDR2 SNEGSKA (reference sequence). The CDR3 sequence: CSALASYEQYF. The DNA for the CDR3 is TGCAGTGCCTTGGCTTCCTACGAGCAGTACTTC.

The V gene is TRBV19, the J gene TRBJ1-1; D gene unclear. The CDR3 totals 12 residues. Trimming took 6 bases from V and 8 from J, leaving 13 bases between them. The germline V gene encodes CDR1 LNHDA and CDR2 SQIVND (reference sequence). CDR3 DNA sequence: TGTGCCAGTAGCCCGGTCGGAGGGGAAGCTTTCTTT. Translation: CASSPVGGEAFF.

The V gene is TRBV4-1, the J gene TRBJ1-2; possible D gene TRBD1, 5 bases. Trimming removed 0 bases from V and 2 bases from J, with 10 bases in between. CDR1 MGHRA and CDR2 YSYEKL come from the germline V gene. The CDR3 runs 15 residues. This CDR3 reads CASSQDTGPNYGYTF. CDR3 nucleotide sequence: TGCGCCAGCAGCCAAGATACAGGCCCGAACTATGGCTACACCTTC.

The CDR3 sequence is CASSLGGGDTDTQYF. DNA of the CDR3: TGTGCCAGCAGCTTGGGCGGGGGGGACACAGATACGCAGTATTTT. The chain uses TRBV11-3 and TRBJ2-3; 9 bases fit TRBD2. Germline-derived CDR1 and CDR2 are SGHNT and YENEEA. There are 15 residues in the CDR3. The V segment lost 3 bases and the J segment 2 bases; nucleotides outside the gene matches: 3.

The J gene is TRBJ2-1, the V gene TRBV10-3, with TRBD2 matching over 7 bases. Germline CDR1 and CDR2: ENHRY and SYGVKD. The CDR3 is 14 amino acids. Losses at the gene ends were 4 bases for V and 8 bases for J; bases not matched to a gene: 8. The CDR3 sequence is CAISGTRSADEQFF. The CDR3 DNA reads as TGTGCCATCAGTGGGACTAGATCGGCGGATGAGCAGTTCTTC.

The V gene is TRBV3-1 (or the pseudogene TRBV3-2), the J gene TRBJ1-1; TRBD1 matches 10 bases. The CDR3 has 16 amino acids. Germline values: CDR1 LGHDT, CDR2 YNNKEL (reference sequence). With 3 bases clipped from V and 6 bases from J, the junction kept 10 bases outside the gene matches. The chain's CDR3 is CASSHNPGTGVAEAFF. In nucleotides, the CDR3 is TGTGCCAGCAGCCATAATCCCGGGACAGGGGTCGCTGAAGCTTTCTTT.

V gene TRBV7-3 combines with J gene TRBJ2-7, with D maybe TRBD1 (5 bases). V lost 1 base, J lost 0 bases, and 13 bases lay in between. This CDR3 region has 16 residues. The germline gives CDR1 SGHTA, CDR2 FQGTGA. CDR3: CASSLRADSRSYEQYF. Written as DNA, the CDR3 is TGTGCCAGCAGCTTAAGAGCCGACAGCCGCTCCTACGAGCAGTACTTC.

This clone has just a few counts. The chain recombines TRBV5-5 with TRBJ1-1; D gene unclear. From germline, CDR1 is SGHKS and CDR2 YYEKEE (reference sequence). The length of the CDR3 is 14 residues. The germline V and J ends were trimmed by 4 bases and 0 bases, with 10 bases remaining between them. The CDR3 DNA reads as TGTGCCAGCAGCGGCTGGCCAATGAACACTGAAGCTTTCTTT. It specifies CASSGWPMNTEAFF.

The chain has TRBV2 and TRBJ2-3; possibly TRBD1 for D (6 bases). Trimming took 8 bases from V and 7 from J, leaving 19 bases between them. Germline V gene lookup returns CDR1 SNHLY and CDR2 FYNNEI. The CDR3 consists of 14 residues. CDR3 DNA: TGTGCCAGCGGGTCCCAGGGGTTTAGATATACGCAGTATTTT. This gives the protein CASGSQGFRYTQYF.

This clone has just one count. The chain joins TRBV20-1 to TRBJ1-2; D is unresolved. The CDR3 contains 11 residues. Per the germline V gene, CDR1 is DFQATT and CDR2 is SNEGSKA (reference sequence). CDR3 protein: CSAATNYGYTF. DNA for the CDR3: TGCAGCGCAGCGACTAACTATGGCTACACCTTC.

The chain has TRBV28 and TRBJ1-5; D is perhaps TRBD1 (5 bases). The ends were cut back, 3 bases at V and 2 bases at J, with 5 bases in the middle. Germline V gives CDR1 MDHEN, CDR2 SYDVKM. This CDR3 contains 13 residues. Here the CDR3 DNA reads TGTGCCAGCAGTTTGACAGGCAATCAGCCCCAGCATTTT. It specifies CASSLTGNQPQHF.

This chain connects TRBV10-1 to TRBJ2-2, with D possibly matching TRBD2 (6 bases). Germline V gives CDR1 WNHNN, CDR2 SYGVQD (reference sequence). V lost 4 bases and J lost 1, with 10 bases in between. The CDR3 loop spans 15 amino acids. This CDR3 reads CASSVRRENTGELFF. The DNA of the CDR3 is TGCGCCAGCAGTGTTCGGAGGGAGAACACCGGGGAGCTGTTTTTT.

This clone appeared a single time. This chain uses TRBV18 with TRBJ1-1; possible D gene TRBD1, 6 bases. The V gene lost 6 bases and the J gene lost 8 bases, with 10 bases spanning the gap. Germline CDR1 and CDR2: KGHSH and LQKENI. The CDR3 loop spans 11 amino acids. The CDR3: CASSNTGEAFF. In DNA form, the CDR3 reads TGTGCCAGCTCCAATACAGGGGAAGCTTTCTTT.

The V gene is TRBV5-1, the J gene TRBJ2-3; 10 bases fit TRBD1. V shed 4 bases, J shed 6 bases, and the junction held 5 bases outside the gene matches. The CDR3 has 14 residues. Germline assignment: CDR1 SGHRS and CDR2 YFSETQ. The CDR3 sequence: CASSTGQGGDTQYF. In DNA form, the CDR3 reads TGCGCCAGCAGCACCGGACAGGGGGGGGATACGCAGTATTTT.

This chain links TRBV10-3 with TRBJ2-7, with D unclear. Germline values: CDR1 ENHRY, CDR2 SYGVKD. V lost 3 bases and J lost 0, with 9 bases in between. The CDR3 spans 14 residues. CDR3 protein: CAISDQRDSYEQYF. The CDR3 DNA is TGTGCCATCAGTGATCAGCGAGACTCCTACGAGCAGTACTTC.

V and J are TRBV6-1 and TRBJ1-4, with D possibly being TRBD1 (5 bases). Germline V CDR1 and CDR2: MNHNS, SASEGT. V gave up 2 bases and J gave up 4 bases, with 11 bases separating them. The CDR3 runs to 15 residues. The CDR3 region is CASSESWGVNEKLFF. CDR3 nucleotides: TGTGCCAGCAGTGAATCGTGGGGGGTTAATGAAAAACTGTTTTTT.

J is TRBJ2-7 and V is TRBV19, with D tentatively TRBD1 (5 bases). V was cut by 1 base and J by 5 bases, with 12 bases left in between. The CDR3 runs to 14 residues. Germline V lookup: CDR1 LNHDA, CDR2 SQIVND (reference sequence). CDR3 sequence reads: CASSIGSQVDEQYF. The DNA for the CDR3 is TGTGCCAGTAGTATAGGGTCACAGGTCGACGAGCAGTACTTC.

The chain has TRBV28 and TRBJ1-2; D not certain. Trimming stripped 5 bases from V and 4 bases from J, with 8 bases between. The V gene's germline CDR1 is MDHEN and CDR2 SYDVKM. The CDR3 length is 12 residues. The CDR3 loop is CASSASGYGYTF. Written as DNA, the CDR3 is TGTGCCAGCAGTGCTTCCGGCTATGGCTACACCTTC.

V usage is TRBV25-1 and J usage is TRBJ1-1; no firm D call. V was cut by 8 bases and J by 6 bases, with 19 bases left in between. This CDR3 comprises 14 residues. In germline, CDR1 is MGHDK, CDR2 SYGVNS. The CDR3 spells CASSPGMLYPEAFF. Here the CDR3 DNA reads TGTGCCAGCTCTCCGGGGATGCTTTACCCTGAAGCTTTCTTT. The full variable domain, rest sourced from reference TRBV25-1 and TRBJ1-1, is EADIYQTPRYLVIGTGKKITLECSQTMGHDKMYWYQQDPGMELHLIHYSYGVNSTEKGDLSSESTVSRIRTEHFPLTLESARPSHTSQYLCASSPGMLYPEAFFGQGTRLTVV.

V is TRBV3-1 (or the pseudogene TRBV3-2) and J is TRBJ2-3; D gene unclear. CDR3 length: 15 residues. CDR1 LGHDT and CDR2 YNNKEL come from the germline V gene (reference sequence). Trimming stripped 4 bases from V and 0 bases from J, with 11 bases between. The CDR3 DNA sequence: TGTGCCAGCAGCCGATCTAGTTATAGCACAGATACGCAGTATTTT. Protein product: CASSRSSYSTDTQYF.

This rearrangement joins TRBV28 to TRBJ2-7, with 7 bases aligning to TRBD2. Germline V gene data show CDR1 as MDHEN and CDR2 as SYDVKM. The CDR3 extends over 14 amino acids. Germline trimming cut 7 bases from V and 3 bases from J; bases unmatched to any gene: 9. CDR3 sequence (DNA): TGTGCCAGCACATCCGAGCGGGAAATCTACGAGCAGTACTTC. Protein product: CASTSEREIYEQYF.

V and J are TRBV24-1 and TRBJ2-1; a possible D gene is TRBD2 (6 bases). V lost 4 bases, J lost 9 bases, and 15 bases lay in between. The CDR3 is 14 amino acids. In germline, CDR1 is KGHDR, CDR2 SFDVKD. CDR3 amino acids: CATSDSGTHGEQFF. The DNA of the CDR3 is TGTGCCACCAGTGACTCCGGGACTCATGGTGAGCAGTTCTTC.

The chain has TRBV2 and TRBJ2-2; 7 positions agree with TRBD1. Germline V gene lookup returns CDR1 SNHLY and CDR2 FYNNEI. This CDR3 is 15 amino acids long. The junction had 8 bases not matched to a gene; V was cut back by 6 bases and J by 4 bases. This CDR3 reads CASRKNDRATGELFF. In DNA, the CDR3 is TGTGCCAGCAGAAAAAATGACAGGGCCACCGGGGAGCTGTTTTTT.

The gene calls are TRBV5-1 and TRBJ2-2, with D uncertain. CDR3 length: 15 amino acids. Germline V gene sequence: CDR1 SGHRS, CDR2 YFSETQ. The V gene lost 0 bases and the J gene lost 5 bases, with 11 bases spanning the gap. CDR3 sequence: CASSLAPGSTGELFF. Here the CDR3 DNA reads TGCGCCAGCAGCTTGGCACCAGGATCGACCGGGGAGCTGTTTTTT.

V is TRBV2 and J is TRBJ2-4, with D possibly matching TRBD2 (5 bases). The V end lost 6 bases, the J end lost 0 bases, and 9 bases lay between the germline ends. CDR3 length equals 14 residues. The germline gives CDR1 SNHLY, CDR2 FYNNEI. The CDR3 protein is CASRDGLAKNIQYF. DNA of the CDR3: TGTGCCAGCAGGGACGGACTAGCCAAAAACATTCAGTACTTC.